Sequencing of this T cell receptor (beta chain) was carried out in a study of spatial heterogeneity in lung cancer. On each TCR cDNA molecule, a unique molecular identifier was present. From the 5' RACE reads, TCRdb called clonotypes with MiXCR, one entry per CDR3 protein. Altogether tens of thousands of distinct CDR3 sequences are present, about an eighth being singletons, with the ten largest covering more than 40%. Time point noted: sample taken at primary tumor resection. Whole RNA obtained from tumor, nontumor lung or frozen PBMC underwent sequencing without sorting. The source was PBMCs, collected at surgery. The sequence was obtained from a male donor with early-stage non-small cell lung cancer.

The CDR3 bases are TGTGCCAGCAGCTTTACGGGACAGGGTCACAATGAGCAGTTCTTC. It codes for CASSFTGQGHNEQFF. The gene calls are TRBV7-8 and TRBJ2-1, with TRBD1 matching 9 bases. This CDR3 spans 15 amino acids. Trimming at V came to 3 bases and at J to 5 bases, leaving 5 bases not matched to a gene. Germline CDR1 SGHVS, CDR2 FQNEAQ.